This T cell receptor (beta chain) was recovered during a study of OX40 agonist ivuxolimab in advanced cancers. The study's findings and limits: Part of the nonresponder group also had normalized T-cell clonal expansion that was low. In the 0.1 to 3.0 mg/kg range, CD4+ and CD8+ blood T cells had expanded clonally by week 6. Partial responders at 0.1-3.0 mg/kg showed near-lowest clonal expansion.

CDR3 length: 15 residues. V lost 1 base, J lost 0 bases, and 10 bases lay in between. CDR1 and CDR2 from the germline V gene are LGHNT and FRNRAP. Details on this clone: Its target is unknown.

Repertoires were generated with immunoSEQ multiplex PCR, while TCRdb's copy carries only in-frame clones and drops some. The data show around 40,000 clones, over 80% seen once. This sequence was found in an adult with an advanced solid tumor such as melanoma, head and neck, liver or kidney cancer. The rearrangement uses TRBV12-5 and TRBJ2-7; D is ambiguous. Sample: CD4+ or CD8+ T cells sorted from blood, taken in a trial of the OX40 agonist ivuxolimab. The CDR3 DNA sequence: TGTGCTAGTGGTTTGGCCCCGGGCAGCTCCTACGAGCAGTACTTC. Amino acid sequence: CASGLAPGSSYEQYF.